This TCR beta chain was identified in a study of cytomegalovirus exposure and HLA in healthy donors. Per the germline V gene, CDR1 is SGHVS and CDR2 is FNYEAQ. Unmatched junction bases numbered 5, after V lost 1 base and J lost 6 bases. The CDR3 consists of 15 residues. Study-wide results and caveats: Segments of the TCR beta V type were, in most cases, productive about 87% or about 30% of the time in an earlier analysis. As confirmed in vitro, a few CMV-associated chains were specific for CMV antigens. TCR sequences were mostly rare, though some public TCRs occurred in many donors.

On this clone: Its matching antigen is unknown.

Vbeta (60) and Jbeta (13) primers were used in the PCR. TCRdb keeps only in-frame clones here, not all; method: immunoSEQ multiplex PCR. Here the sample spans approximately 170,000 clones, less than 80% being singletons. The chain couples TRBV7-6 to TRBJ1-2, with 10 bases identical to TRBD1. The TCR was taken from a man aged 35 to 55 in good health and CMV-seronegative. Sample: PBMCs. The CDR3 nucleotides are TGTGCCAGCAGCTTAGGGACAGGGGGATCGGATGGCTACACCTTC. Translating gives CASSLGTGGSDGYTF.